A single sample is the source of the 25 T cell receptor beta chains below, sequenced in a study of blood T cell repertoires in COVID-19. The assay was immunoSEQ multiplex PCR, and TCRdb's table has in-frame clones only and misses some. The sample has approximately 240,000 clones; about four fifths are singletons. Sequencing was done on a sample of peripheral blood. The receptor source for this set is a man aged 45 to 65 with acute or convalescent COVID-19.

The sample holds a few counts of this clone. V is TRBV7-9 and J is TRBJ1-5; the D is unclear. The germline V and J ends were trimmed by 3 bases and 4 bases, with 4 bases remaining between them. The CDR3 runs to 12 residues. The germline gives CDR1 SEHNR, CDR2 FQNEAQ (reference sequence). CDR3 sequence: CASSFVNQPQHF. CDR3 coding DNA: TGTGCCAGCAGCTTCGTGAATCAGCCCCAGCATTTT.

The rearrangement links TRBV28 to TRBJ1-2; 8 nucleotides match TRBD1. Germline CDR1 reads MDHEN; CDR2 reads SYDVKM. The CDR3 consists of 13 residues. Unmatched junction bases numbered 5, after V lost 8 bases and J lost 3 bases. The CDR3 loop is CASGTGGHYGYTF. The CDR3 DNA sequence: TGTGCCAGCGGAACAGGGGGACACTATGGCTACACCTTC.

This chain connects TRBV27 to TRBJ2-1; 11 bases are shared with TRBD1. Germline-derived CDR1 and CDR2 are MNHEY and SMNVEV (reference sequence). Trimming took 6 bases from V and 2 from J; bases not matched to a gene: 0. This CDR3 comprises 14 residues. The DNA of the CDR3 is TGTGCCAGCAGGGGACAGGGGGCCTACAATGAGCAGTTCTTC. It codes for CASRGQGAYNEQFF.

The gene calls are TRBV10-3 and TRBJ2-1; no reliable D call. Between the trimmed V and J ends, which lost 6 bases and 10 bases, there was a span of 13 bases. The V gene's germline CDR1 is ENHRY and CDR2 SYGVKD. The CDR3 is 12 residues long. The CDR3 DNA reads as TGTGCCATCAGCCTTACAGTCGCCGAGCAGTTCTTC. Translating gives CAISLTVAEQFF.

This clone was observed a few times. J is TRBJ2-7 and V is TRBV7-9; unclear D gene. Germline V lookup: CDR1 SEHNR, CDR2 FQNEAQ (reference sequence). The V end was cut by 0 bases, the J end by 3 bases, with 9 bases between. The CDR3 is 14 amino acids. The CDR3 is CASSLAGENYEQYF. DNA for the CDR3: TGTGCCAGCAGCTTAGCGGGCGAGAACTACGAGCAGTACTTC.

This clone was observed a single time. CDR3: CASSPQGRETQYF. The CDR3 region has the DNA TGTGCCAGCAGTCCACAGGGGCGAGAGACCCAGTACTTC. The chain couples TRBV28 to TRBJ2-5, with 7 bases lining up with TRBD1. The junction had 4 bases not matched to a gene; V was cut back by 5 bases and J by 4 bases. The length of the CDR3 is 13 residues. The germline gives CDR1 MDHEN, CDR2 SYDVKM.

J is TRBJ2-2 and V is TRBV3-1 (or the pseudogene TRBV3-2); D remains ambiguous. Germline values: CDR1 LGHDT, CDR2 YNNKEL (reference sequence). With 4 bases removed from V and 1 base from J, the gap between germline ends came to 7 bases. This CDR3 has 14 residues. CDR3 nucleotide sequence: TGTGCCAGCAGCCCGCAGGTGAACACCGGGGAGCTGTTTTTT. Translated, it gives CASSPQVNTGELFF.

J is TRBJ2-7 and V is TRBV7-9, with a weak D call TRBD1 (6 bases). Germline values: CDR1 SEHNR, CDR2 FQNEAQ (reference sequence). V lost 0 bases and J lost 3, with 9 bases in between. This CDR3 comprises 14 residues. CDR3 coding DNA: TGTGCCAGCAGCTTAGCCGGACAGATCTACGAGCAGTACTTC. It translates to CASSLAGQIYEQYF.

V gene TRBV5-1 combines with J gene TRBJ2-3; 9 bases are shared with TRBD1. The CDR3 consists of 17 residues. The V gene end was trimmed by 3 bases and the J gene end by 1 base; junction bases not matched to a gene: 9. Germline V gives CDR1 SGHRS, CDR2 YFSETQ. CDR3: CASSYKTRDRGTDTQYF. CDR3 DNA sequence: TGCGCCAGCAGCTATAAGACCCGGGACAGGGGCACAGATACGCAGTATTTT.

V is TRBV21-1 and J is TRBJ1-1; the table gives TRBD1 as D, unverified against the DNA. TRBV21-1 is recorded as a pseudogene. The CDR3 has 16 amino acids. The CDR3 is CASSKEGTGANTEAFF. The CDR3 nucleotides are TGTGCCAGCAGCAAAGAGGGAACAGGCGCTAACACTGAAGCTTTCTTT.

This clone has just one count. This chain joins TRBV7-9 and TRBJ1-1; D may be TRBD1 (5 bases). This CDR3 is 14 amino acids long. Germline V CDR1 and CDR2: SEHNR, FQNEAQ (reference sequence). Trimming left V 1 base short and J 3 bases short, with 9 bases between. The CDR3 is CASSLGPGDTEAFF. Written as DNA, the CDR3 is TGTGCCAGCAGCTTAGGTCCGGGGGACACTGAAGCTTTCTTT. The full variable domain, completed using reference TRBV7-9 and TRBJ1-1, is DTGVSQNPRHKITKRGQNVTFRCDPISEHNRLYWYRQTLGQGPEFLTYFQNEAQLEKSRLLSDRFSAERPKGSFSTLEIQRTEQGDSAMYLCASSLGPGDTEAFFGQGTRLTVV.

The J gene is TRBJ1-1, the V gene TRBV18, with D tentatively TRBD1 (5 bases). The germline V gene has CDR1 KGHSH and CDR2 LQKENI. The ends were cut back, 4 bases at V and 3 bases at J, with 15 bases in the middle. This CDR3 is 15 amino acids long. This CDR3 reads CASSRRAREDTEAFF. The CDR3 nucleotides are TGTGCCAGCTCACGCAGGGCAAGAGAGGACACTGAAGCTTTCTTT.

The chain couples TRBV6-5 to TRBJ2-7; 11 bases agree with TRBD1. J gave up 4 bases and V 7 bases, and 9 bases lay outside the gene matches. The germline V gene has CDR1 MNHEY and CDR2 SVGAGI. The CDR3 is 15 residues long. CDR3 bases: TGTGCCAGCACCGACGGACAGGGGGCTTCATACGAGCAGTACTTC. This codes for CASTDGQGASYEQYF.

The genes are TRBV27 and TRBJ1-4, with 10 bases matching TRBD1. Trimming cost V 6 bases and J 2 bases; bases outside gene matches: 0. Germline V gene sequence: CDR1 MNHEY, CDR2 SMNVEV (reference sequence). The CDR3 sequence is 14 residues long. The CDR3 here is CASRDRGTNEKLFF. CDR3 bases: TGTGCCAGCAGGGACAGGGGGACTAATGAAAAACTGTTTTTT.

The rearrangement links TRBV29-1 to TRBJ2-7; tentatively, D is TRBD1 (6 bases). The CDR3 is made up of 13 amino acids. V was cut by 7 bases and J by 6 bases, with 19 bases left in between. CDR1 is SQVTM, CDR2 ANQGSEA, per germline. The CDR3 DNA follows: TGCAGCGCCTACAGGAGAACAGGGTTCGAGCAGTACTTC. Amino acid sequence: CSAYRRTGFEQYF.

This sequence joins TRBV18 and TRBJ2-7; 7 bases align to TRBD1. V lost 3 bases to trimming and J lost 0 bases; unmatched junction nucleotides: 5. The CDR3 length is 15 residues. The germline V gene has CDR1 KGHSH and CDR2 LQKENI. CDR3 region: CASSPARDSSYEQYF. The CDR3 DNA sequence: TGTGCCAGCTCACCTGCCCGGGACAGCTCCTACGAGCAGTACTTC.

The chain's CDR3 is CASSHREFKVAEAFF. The CDR3 DNA sequence: TGTGCCAGCAGCCACAGGGAATTTAAGGTGGCCGAAGCTTTCTTT. The rearrangement uses TRBV2 and TRBJ1-1, with D possibly TRBD1 on 6 matching bases. V was cut by 6 bases and J by 8 bases, with 22 bases left in between. The CDR3 contains 15 residues. The germline V gene has CDR1 SNHLY and CDR2 FYNNEI.

This rearrangement joins TRBV3-1 (or the pseudogene TRBV3-2) to TRBJ1-1; TRBD1 agrees at 9 bases. V shed 5 bases, J shed 7 bases, and the junction held 8 bases outside the gene matches. CDR3 length equals 14 residues. CDR1 is LGHDT, CDR2 YNNKEL, per germline (reference sequence). CDR3 sequence: CASSARDRDGEAFF. The DNA of the CDR3 is TGTGCCAGCAGCGCCCGGGACAGGGATGGTGAAGCTTTCTTT.

This chain joins TRBV4-2 and TRBJ2-7, with D tentatively TRBD2 (6 bases). This CDR3 has 16 residues. Germline V gives CDR1 LGHNA, CDR2 YNFKEQ. Trimming shortened V by 2 bases and J by 3 bases, and 17 bases separated the two germline ends. This CDR3 is CASSQSGTGPFYEQYF. The CDR3 DNA follows: TGTGCCAGCAGCCAATCCGGGACTGGACCTTTCTACGAGCAGTACTTC.

The chain combines TRBV5-1 with TRBJ1-4; D gene ambiguous. The germline V and J ends were trimmed by 4 bases and 8 bases, with 18 bases remaining between them. The germline V gene encodes CDR1 SGHRS and CDR2 YFSETQ. The CDR3 spans 15 residues. The CDR3 nucleotides are TGCGCCAGCAGCGCATCGGACCGGAGAGGGGAAAAACTGTTTTTT. Its protein is CASSASDRRGEKLFF.

This clone has only a few counts. The genes are TRBV9 and TRBJ2-5; 8 positions agree with TRBD2. This CDR3 is built from 14 residues. From germline, CDR1 is SGDLS and CDR2 YYNGEE. With V trimmed by 0 bases and J by 2 bases, 0 bases remained unmatched. The CDR3 coding sequence is TGTGCCAGCAGCGTAGCGGGGGGGCAAGAGACCCAGTACTTC. Translation gives CASSVAGGQETQYF. The whole variable domain, filled in from reference TRBV9 and TRBJ2-5, reads DSGVTQTPKHLITATGQRVTLRCSPRSGDLSVYWYQQSLDQGLQFLIQYYNGEERAKGNILERFSAQQFPDLHSELNLSSLELGDSALYFCASSVAGGQETQYFGPGTRLLVL.

The genes are TRBV11-1 and TRBJ2-5, with D perhaps matching TRBD2 (5 bases). Trimming removed 2 bases at V and 1 base at J, with 8 bases between. This CDR3 has 14 amino acids. Germline V gene data show CDR1 as SGHAT and CDR2 as FQDESV (reference sequence). The CDR3 protein is CASSLRRGQETQYF. CDR3 in DNA: TGTGCCAGCAGCTTACGCCGGGGCCAAGAGACCCAGTACTTC.

The table lists this clone with a few counts. This chain links TRBV3-1 (or the pseudogene TRBV3-2) with TRBJ2-7; 7 bases are shared with TRBD2. V shed 1 base, J shed 0 bases, and the junction held 3 bases outside the gene matches. The length of the CDR3 is 15 residues. Germline V gene data show CDR1 as LGHDT and CDR2 as YNNKEL (reference sequence). The CDR3 nucleotides read TGTGCCAGCAGCCAAGGACCGGGGGGCTCCTACGAGCAGTACTTC. Amino acid sequence: CASSQGPGGSYEQYF.

The V and J genes are TRBV12-3 or TRBV12-4 and TRBJ2-7, with D possibly being TRBD2 (6 bases). Trimming removed 6 bases from V and 6 bases from J, with 15 bases in between. This CDR3 has 13 residues. CDR3 loop: CASRPGLSLEQYF. In DNA form, the CDR3 reads TGTGCCAGCAGGCCGGGACTCTCCCTCGAGCAGTACTTC.

This clone is a singleton in its sample. The genes are TRBV19 and TRBJ1-1, with D hard to call. The CDR3 covers 13 residues. Trimming removed 0 bases from V and 4 bases from J, with 6 bases in between. In germline, CDR1 is LNHDA, CDR2 SQIVND (reference sequence). The CDR3 sequence is CASSIDKSTEAFF. CDR3 nucleotide sequence: TGTGCCAGTAGTATAGACAAGAGCACTGAAGCTTTCTTT.